Detailed here is one T cell receptor beta chain. Assay used: immunoSEQ multiplex PCR; TCRdb lists only in-frame clones, some missing. This table has roughly 18,000 clones, more than 75% appearing once. This entry belongs to a study of T cell changes during pregnancy in multiple sclerosis. Trimming removed 1 base at V and 0 bases at J, with 5 bases between. The CDR3 is 14 residues long. From germline, CDR1 is SGHVS and CDR2 FQNEAQ. The receptor's source is a female donor in good health, enrolled as a control in a pregnancy study. The sample here was CD4+ T cells from peripheral blood mononuclear cells, taken in the first trimester of pregnancy. The chain joins TRBV7-8 to TRBJ2-3; no reliable D call. CDR3: CASSLVASTDTQYF. CDR3 nucleotide sequence: TGTGCCAGCAGCTTAGTGGCTAGCACAGATACGCAGTATTTT.